Sequencing of this T cell receptor beta chain was carried out in a study of blood T cell repertoires in COVID-19. Under the authors' procedure: Researchers report that nucleated cell counts were estimated from reference gene primer amplification. The data were produced by immunoSEQ multiplex PCR, yet TCRdb's version contains in-frame clones alone and is incomplete. V and J calls and clone size are as listed in that table; D and trimming were resolved from the DNA. Of about 81,000 clones listed, about nine tenths are singletons. CDR3 length equals 14 residues. The germline gives CDR1 SGHTA, CDR2 FQGNSA. V was pared by 5 bases and J by 5 bases, with 15 bases between.

The receptor was isolated from a man in his 70s with active or convalescent COVID-19. This chain joins TRBV7-2 and TRBJ2-5; D not resolved. Sequenced input: peripheral blood. CDR3 protein: CASSENRQVETQYF. Here the CDR3 DNA reads TGTGCCAGCAGCGAAAACCGCCAGGTGGAGACCCAGTACTTC.